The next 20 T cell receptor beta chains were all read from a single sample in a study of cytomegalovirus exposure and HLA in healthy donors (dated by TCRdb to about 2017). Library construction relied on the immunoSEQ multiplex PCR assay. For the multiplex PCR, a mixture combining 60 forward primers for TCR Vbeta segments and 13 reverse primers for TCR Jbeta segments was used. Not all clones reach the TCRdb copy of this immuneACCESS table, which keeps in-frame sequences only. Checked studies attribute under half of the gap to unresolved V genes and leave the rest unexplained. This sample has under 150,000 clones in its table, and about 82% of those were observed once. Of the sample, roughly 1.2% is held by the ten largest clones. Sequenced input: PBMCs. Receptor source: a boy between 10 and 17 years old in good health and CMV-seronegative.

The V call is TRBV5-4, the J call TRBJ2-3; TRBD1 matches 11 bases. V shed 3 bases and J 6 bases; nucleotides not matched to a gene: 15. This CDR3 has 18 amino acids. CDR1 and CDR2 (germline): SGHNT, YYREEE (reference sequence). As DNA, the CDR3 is TGTGCCAGCAGCTCGGACAGGGGGCGCATCGGACCGGCGGATACGCAGTATTTT. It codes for CASSSDRGRIGPADTQYF.

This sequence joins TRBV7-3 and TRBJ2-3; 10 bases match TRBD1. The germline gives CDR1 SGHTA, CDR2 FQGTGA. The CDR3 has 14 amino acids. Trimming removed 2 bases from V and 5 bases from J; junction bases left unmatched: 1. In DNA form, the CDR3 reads TGTGCCAGCAGCTTAGACAGGGGGCAAGATACGCAGTATTTT. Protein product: CASSLDRGQDTQYF.

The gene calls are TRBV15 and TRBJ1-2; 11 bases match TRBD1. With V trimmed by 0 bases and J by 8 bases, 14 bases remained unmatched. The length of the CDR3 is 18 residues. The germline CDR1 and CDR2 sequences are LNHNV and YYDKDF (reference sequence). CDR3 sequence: CATSRDLGTGGFNGGYTF. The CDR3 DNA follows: TGTGCCACCAGCAGAGATCTTGGGACAGGGGGATTTAACGGGGGCTACACCTTC.

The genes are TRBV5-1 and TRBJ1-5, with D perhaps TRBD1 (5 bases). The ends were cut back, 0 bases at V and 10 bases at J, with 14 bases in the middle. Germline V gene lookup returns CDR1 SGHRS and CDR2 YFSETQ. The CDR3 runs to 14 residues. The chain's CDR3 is CASSLEGRADPQHF. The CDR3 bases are TGCGCCAGCAGCTTGGAGGGCAGGGCGGACCCCCAGCATTTT.

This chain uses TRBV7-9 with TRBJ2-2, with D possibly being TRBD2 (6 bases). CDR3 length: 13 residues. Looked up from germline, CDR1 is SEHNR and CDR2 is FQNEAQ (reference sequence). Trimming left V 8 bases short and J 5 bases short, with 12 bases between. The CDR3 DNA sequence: TGTGCCAGCGCCGGGAGCCCGACCGGGGAGCTGTTTTTT. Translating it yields CASAGSPTGELFF.

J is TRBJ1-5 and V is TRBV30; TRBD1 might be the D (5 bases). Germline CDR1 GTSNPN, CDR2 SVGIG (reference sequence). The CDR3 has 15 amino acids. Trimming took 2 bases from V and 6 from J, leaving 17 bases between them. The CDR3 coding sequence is TGTGCCTGGAGTTCGGACACAAAGAAAGGTCAGCCCCAGCATTTT. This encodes CAWSSDTKKGQPQHF.

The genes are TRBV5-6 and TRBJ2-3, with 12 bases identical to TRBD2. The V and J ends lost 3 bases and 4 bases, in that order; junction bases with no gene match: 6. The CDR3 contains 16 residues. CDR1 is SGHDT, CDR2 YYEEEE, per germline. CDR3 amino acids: CASSSVLAGGADTQYF. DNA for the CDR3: TGTGCCAGCAGCTCGGTACTAGCGGGAGGAGCAGATACGCAGTATTTT.

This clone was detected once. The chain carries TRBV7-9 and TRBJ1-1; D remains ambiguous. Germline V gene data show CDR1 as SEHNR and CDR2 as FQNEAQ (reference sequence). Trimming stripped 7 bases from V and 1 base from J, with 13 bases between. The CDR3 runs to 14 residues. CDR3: CASKEEGWNTEAFF. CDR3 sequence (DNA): TGTGCCAGCAAAGAGGAGGGATGGAACACTGAAGCTTTCTTT.

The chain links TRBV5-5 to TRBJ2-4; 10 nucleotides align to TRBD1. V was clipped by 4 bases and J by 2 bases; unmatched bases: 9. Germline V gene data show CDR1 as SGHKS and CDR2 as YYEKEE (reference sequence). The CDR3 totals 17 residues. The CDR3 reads CASSPTGTGVTKNIQYF. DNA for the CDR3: TGTGCCAGCAGCCCGACCGGGACAGGGGTAACCAAAAACATTCAGTACTTC.

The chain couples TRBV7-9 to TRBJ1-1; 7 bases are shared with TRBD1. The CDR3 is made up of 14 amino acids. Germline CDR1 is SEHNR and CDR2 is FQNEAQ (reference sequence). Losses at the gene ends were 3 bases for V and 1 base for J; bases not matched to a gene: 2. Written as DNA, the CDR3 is TGTGCCAGCAGCTTTAGGACAGGGAACACTGAAGCTTTCTTT. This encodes CASSFRTGNTEAFF.

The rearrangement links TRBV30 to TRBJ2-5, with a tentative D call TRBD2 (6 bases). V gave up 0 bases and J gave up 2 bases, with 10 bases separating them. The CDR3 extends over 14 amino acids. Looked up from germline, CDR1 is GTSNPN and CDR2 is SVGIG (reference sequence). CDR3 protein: CAWSVGGVQETQYF. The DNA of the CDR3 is TGTGCCTGGAGTGTGGGCGGGGTTCAAGAGACCCAGTACTTC.

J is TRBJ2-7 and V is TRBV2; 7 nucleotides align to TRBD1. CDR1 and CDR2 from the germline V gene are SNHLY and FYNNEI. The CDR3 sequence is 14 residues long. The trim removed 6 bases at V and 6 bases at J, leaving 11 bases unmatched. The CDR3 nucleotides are TGTGCCAGCAGGTGGGACAGTCCTGGGCTCGAGCAGTACTTC. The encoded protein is CASRWDSPGLEQYF.

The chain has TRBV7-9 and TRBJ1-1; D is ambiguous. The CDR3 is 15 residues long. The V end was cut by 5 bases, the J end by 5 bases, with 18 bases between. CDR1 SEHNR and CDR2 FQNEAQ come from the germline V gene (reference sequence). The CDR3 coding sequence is TGTGCCAGCAGCCCGAGGGAGGCCCGGAGGACTGAAGCTTTCTTT. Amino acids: CASSPREARRTEAFF.

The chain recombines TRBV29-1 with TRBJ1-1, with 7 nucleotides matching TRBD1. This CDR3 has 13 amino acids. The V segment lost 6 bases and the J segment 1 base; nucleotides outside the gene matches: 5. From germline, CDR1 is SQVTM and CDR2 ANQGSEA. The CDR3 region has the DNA TGCAGCGTGTACGGGACAGAGAACACTGAAGCTTTCTTT. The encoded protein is CSVYGTENTEAFF.

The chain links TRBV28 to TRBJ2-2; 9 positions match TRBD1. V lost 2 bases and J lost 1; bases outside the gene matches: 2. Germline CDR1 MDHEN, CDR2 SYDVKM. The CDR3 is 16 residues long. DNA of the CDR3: TGTGCCAGCAGTTTAGGGACAGGGCGGAACACCGGGGAGCTGTTTTTT. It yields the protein CASSLGTGRNTGELFF.

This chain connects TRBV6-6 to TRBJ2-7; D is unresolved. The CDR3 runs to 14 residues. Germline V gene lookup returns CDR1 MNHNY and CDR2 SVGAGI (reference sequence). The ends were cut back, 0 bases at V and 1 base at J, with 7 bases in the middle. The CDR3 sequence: CASSYSPGSYEQYF. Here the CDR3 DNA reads TGTGCCAGCAGTTACTCCCCCGGTTCCTACGAGCAGTACTTC.

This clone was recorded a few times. The CDR3 DNA is TGTGCCAGCAGTTGGGGACTAGCGGGAGTGGAGACCCAGTACTTC. Translated: CASSWGLAGVETQYF. V usage is TRBV27 and J usage is TRBJ2-5; 14 positions agree with TRBD2. The CDR3 has 15 amino acids. The ends lost 4 bases at V and 5 bases at J; junction bases unmatched: 3. CDR1 and CDR2 (germline): MNHEY, SMNVEV (reference sequence).

CDR3 nucleotide sequence: TGTGCCAGCAGCGCTACTTCGACAGGGAACTATGGCTACACCTTC. This sequence encodes CASSATSTGNYGYTF. The chain joins TRBV9 to TRBJ1-2; 7 nucleotides align to TRBD1. After removal of 3 bases from V and 2 bases from J, the junction contained 7 bases not matched to a gene. From germline, CDR1 is SGDLS and CDR2 YYNGEE. The CDR3 spans 15 residues. Drawing the rest from reference TRBV9 and TRBJ1-2, the complete variable domain is DSGVTQTPKHLITATGQRVTLRCSPRSGDLSVYWYQQSLDQGLQFLIQYYNGEERAKGNILERFSAQQFPDLHSELNLSSLELGDSALYFCASSATSTGNYGYTFGSGTRLTVV.

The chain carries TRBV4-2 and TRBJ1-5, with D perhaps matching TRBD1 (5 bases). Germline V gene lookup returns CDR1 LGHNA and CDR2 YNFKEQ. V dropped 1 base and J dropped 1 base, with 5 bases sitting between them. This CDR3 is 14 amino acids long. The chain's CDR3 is CASSQGGSNQPQHF. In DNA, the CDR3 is TGTGCCAGCAGCCAAGGGGGCAGCAATCAGCCCCAGCATTTT.

The CDR3 DNA reads as TGCGCCAGCAGCCTACGACTAGGTTCCTACGAGCAGTACTTC. Translating gives CASSLRLGSYEQYF. The chain carries TRBV4-3 and TRBJ2-7; a possible D gene is TRBD2 (6 bases). Germline V CDR1 and CDR2: LGHNA, YSLEER. The CDR3 consists of 14 residues. V was pared by 4 bases and J by 1 base, with 11 bases between.